This T cell receptor beta chain was captured by sequencing in a study of Graves' ophthalmopathy and Graves' hyperthyroidism. Study as a whole: Peripheral blood (taken before any treatment) was collected at initial diagnosis. Study-level results: The model's ophthalmopathy progression predictions had more than 55% sensitivity and less than 75% specificity. Classification of ophthalmopathy versus stable hyperthyroidism by a 13-signature model yielded under 90% sensitivity and about 83% specificity.

The CDR3 covers 17 residues. V was cut by 2 bases and J by 2 bases, with 19 bases left in between. The germline V gene encodes CDR1 SGDLS and CDR2 YYNGEE. The sequenced template was RNA, covering the TCR beta CDR3 region. Second-round multiplex PCR came after first-round RT-PCR with HTBI primers. From the multiplex PCR reads, TCRdb called clonotypes with MiXCR, one entry per CDR3 protein. The table lists about half a million distinct CDR3 sequences, around 14% of them singletons. On this clonotype itself: Antigen unknown.

Patients were left out if they had other autoimmune diseases, uncontrolled infections, pregnancy or lactation. The chain carries TRBV9 and TRBJ1-1; D might be TRBD1 (6 bases). Source material: blood. The sequence derives from a woman aged 25-40 years with Graves' ophthalmopathy. The CDR3 DNA follows: TGTGCCAGCAGCGTCGGACAGATTTTAACAACTAACACTGAAGCTTTCTTT. This sequence encodes CASSVGQILTTNTEAFF.